This TCR beta chain stems from a study of T cell repertoires in cytomegalovirus infection. Overall study context: Indicated by public TCR beta signatures were CMV infection and matching HLA type.

V lost 6 bases and J 0 bases, leaving 8 bases between the germline ends. Per germline, CDR1 MDHEN and CDR2 SYDVKM. This CDR3 region has 14 residues. Note on this clonotype: What it binds is not known.

Study results and caveats: CMV-specific TCR beta clonotypes restricted by HLA-C were the ones dominating the ex vivo response. Cumulative frequency (of public TCR beta family members) identified carriers of CMV plus the relevant HLA.

Each CDR3 protein gets one entry after TCRdb re-called the reads with MiXCR. The data show some 920,000 distinct CDR3 sequences, about a third seen once. The sequence came from a human donor in good health (CMV status not recorded). Some clones in this sample may be carry-over from other donors' samples. This sample comprised cultured CD8+ T cells from PBMCs, obtained from culture after CMV antigen stimulation. The chain couples TRBV28 to TRBJ1-4; tentatively, D is TRBD1 (5 bases). CDR3 DNA: TGTGCCAGCAGGGTGACAGCAACTAATGAAAAACTGTTTTTT. Translation gives CASRVTATNEKLFF.